This is a list of T cell receptor beta chains from one sample in a study of immune heterogeneity within non-small cell lung tumors. Via MiXCR, TCRdb re-called the multiplex PCR reads, giving one row per CDR3 protein. The sample has 7,200 or so distinct CDR3 sequences; roughly a fifth are singletons. Input material: lung tumor tissue. The origin of the receptors is a man in his sixties with non-small cell lung cancer. CDR3s include the opening cysteine and the closing phenylalanine or tryptophan. Fields, in order: J gene, V gene, D gene, clone size, CDR3 protein, CDR3 DNA. The D gene is left open where the match is weak. Size values are once, few and many counts, or a class for expanded clones, and some rows have none.

TRBJ2-1,TRBV28,.,many,CASSLPLQGILFNEQFF,TGTGCCAGCAGTTTACCCCTTCAGGGTATCCTTTTCAATGAGCAGTTCTTC
TRBJ2-1,TRBV27,TRBD1,.,CASSFGTGFGEQFF,TGTGCCAGCAGTTTTGGGACAGGGTTCGGTGAGCAGTTCTTC
TRBJ2-5,TRBV20-1,.,many,CSASVLAETQYF,TGCAGTGCTAGTGTCCTAGCTGAGACCCAGTACTTC
TRBJ1-2,TRBV5-1,TRBD1,.,CASRTQQGGYGYTF,TGCGCCAGCAGAACCCAACAGGGGGGGTATGGCTACACCTTC
TRBJ2-6,TRBV29-1,TRBD1,many,CSVSSRDRSSGANVLTF,TGCAGCGTTTCCTCCCGGGACAGGAGCTCTGGGGCCAACGTCCTGACTTTC
TRBJ2-2,TRBV9,TRBD2,.,CASSAIPGLAGELFF,TGTGCCAGCAGCGCCATCCCGGGACTAGCCGGGGAGCTGTTTTTT
TRBJ2-3,TRBV5-1,.,medium-sized,CASSFRGKSGSQGADTQYF,TGCGCCAGCAGCTTCCGTGGGAAAAGCGGGAGCCAGGGGGCAGATACGCAGTATTTT
TRBJ2-5,TRBV20-1,.,many,CSASYKETQYF,TGCAGTGCTAGCTACAAAGAGACCCAGTACTTC
TRBJ2-1,TRBV19,TRBD2,medium-sized,CASSLRGVEEGEQFF,TGTGCCAGTAGTTTGCGGGGGGTGGAAGAGGGTGAGCAGTTCTTC
TRBJ2-1,TRBV5-1,TRBD1,many,CASSKSQGAFNEQFF,TGCGCCAGCAGTAAATCACAGGGGGCGTTCAATGAGCAGTTCTTC
TRBJ1-1,TRBV11-2,.,medium-sized,CASSLELVNTEAFF,TGTGCCAGCAGCTTAGAATTAGTGAACACTGAAGCTTTCTTT
TRBJ2-3,TRBV25-1,.,many,CASSESPEQSTDTQYF,TGTGCCAGCAGTGAGTCCCCCGAGCAGAGCACAGATACGCAGTATTTT
TRBJ2-2,TRBV5-5,.,few,CASSLVALVTGELFF,TGTGCCAGCAGCTTGGTGGCCTTGGTAACCGGGGAGCTGTTTTTT
TRBJ1-6,TRBV6-1,.,medium-sized,CASTSVAAGSPLHF,TGTGCCAGCACCTCGGTGGCCGCAGGATCACCCCTCCACTTT
TRBJ2-2,TRBV19,TRBD2,.,CESSGRLAGTPTGELFF,TGTGAGAGTAGTGGTCGCCTAGCGGGTACCCCCACCGGGGAGCTGTTTTTT
TRBJ2-6,TRBV28,TRBD1,many,CASSRTDRVLSGANVLTF,TGTGCCAGCAGCCGAACGGACAGGGTCCTTTCTGGGGCCAACGTCCTGACTTTC
TRBJ1-4,TRBV12-3/TRBV12-4,TRBD1,medium-sized,CASSSTGREEKLFF,TGTGCCAGCAGTTCGACAGGGAGAGAAGAAAAACTGTTTTTT
TRBJ1-1,TRBV15,TRBD1,medium-sized,CATSRAQIQGANTEAFF,TGTGCCACCAGCAGAGCCCAGATACAGGGGGCGAACACTGAAGCTTTCTTT
TRBJ2-1,TRBV12-3/TRBV12-4,.,.,CASSLGGAPYNEQFF,TGTGCCAGCAGTTTAGGTGGAGCCCCCTACAATGAGCAGTTCTTC
TRBJ2-7,TRBV27,.,medium-sized,CASSLLGGEQYF,TGTGCCAGCAGTTTATTGGGGGGCGAGCAGTACTTC
TRBJ2-3,TRBV28,TRBD1,many,CASSAIPGQETDTQYF,TGTGCCAGCAGTGCGATACCGGGACAGGAAACAGATACGCAGTATTTT
TRBJ1-4,TRBV5-1,.,.,CASSLSPVLGNEKLFF,TGCGCCAGCAGCCTATCCCCAGTTCTAGGGAATGAAAAACTGTTTTTT
TRBJ1-1,TRBV20-1,.,medium-sized,CSARAPPGAFTEAFF,TGCAGTGCTAGGGCCCCCCCGGGGGCGTTCACTGAAGCTTTCTTT
TRBJ2-3,TRBV28,.,medium-sized,CASSFEAETDTQYF,TGTGCCAGCAGTTTCGAGGCAGAAACAGATACGCAGTATTTT
TRBJ2-5,TRBV30,.,many,CAWRTPNLRGQYF,TGTGCCTGGAGGACCCCGAACCTACGGGGCCAGTACTTC
TRBJ2-6,TRBV30,TRBD2,many,CAWSPGGHSGANVLTF,TGTGCCTGGAGTCCGGGGGGGCACTCTGGGGCCAACGTCCTGACTTTC
TRBJ2-5,TRBV14,.,.,CASSQEATTGTQYF,TGTGCCAGCAGCCAAGAAGCCACCACAGGGACCCAGTACTTC
TRBJ1-2,TRBV5-1,.,medium-sized,CASSLRVEGSDGYTF,TGCGCCAGCAGCTTGAGAGTTGAGGGTTCGGATGGCTACACCTTC
TRBJ2-4,TRBV5-1,.,medium-sized,CASSLDAEIQYF,TGCGCCAGCAGCTTGGACGCGGAAATTCAGTACTTC
TRBJ2-5,TRBV15,.,many,CATSRTAGGETQYF,TGTGCCACCAGCAGGACAGCCGGAGGGGAGACCCAGTACTTC
TRBJ1-2,TRBV6-2/TRBV6-3,.,.,CASYRDRRYGYKF,TGTGCCAGCTATCGGGACCGGAGGTATGGCTACAAATTC
TRBJ2-1,TRBV2,TRBD2,medium-sized,CASSVLIAGVINEQFF,TGTGCCAGCAGTGTGCTGATAGCGGGAGTTATAAATGAGCAGTTCTTC
TRBJ2-2,TRBV4-2,TRBD1,many,CASGGTGTNTGELFF,TGTGCCAGCGGGGGGACAGGGACGAACACCGGGGAGCTGTTTTTT
TRBJ1-2,TRBV4-1,.,once,CASSQVSLSYNYTF,TGCGCCAGCAGCCAAGTAAGTCTGAGCTATAACTACACCTTC
TRBJ2-2,TRBV12-3/TRBV12-4,.,medium-sized,CASTPGIAGELFF,TGTGCCAGCACCCCGGGTATCGCCGGGGAGCTGTTTTTT
TRBJ2-2,TRBV2,.,many,CASSRNTGELFF,TGTGCCAGCAGTCGTAACACCGGGGAGCTGTTTTTT
TRBJ1-3,TRBV4-2,.,many,CASSPTDSGNTIYF,TGTGCCAGCAGCCCCACCGACTCTGGAAACACCATATATTTT
TRBJ2-1,TRBV20-1,TRBD2,many,CSARDPSSGSDEQFF,TGCAGTGCTAGAGACCCTTCTAGCGGGAGCGATGAGCAGTTCTTC
TRBJ2-1,TRBV2,.,medium-sized,CASRAEDGMGLFF,TGTGCCAGCAGGGCTGAGGACGGTATGGGATTGTTCTTC
TRBJ1-3,TRBV4-1,TRBD1,medium-sized,CASSQRGQGYTGNTIYF,TGCGCCAGCAGCCAGAGAGGACAGGGTTATACTGGAAACACCATATATTTT
TRBJ2-1,TRBV19,TRBD2,large,CASSIQGTGTSGLSSYNEQFF,TGTGCCAGTAGTATACAAGGAACCGGGACTAGCGGCCTCAGCTCCTACAATGAGCAGTTCTTC
TRBJ2-7,TRBV20-1,TRBD2,medium-sized,CSANPEERLAGSYEQYF,TGCAGTGCTAACCCAGAAGAAAGACTAGCGGGATCCTACGAGCAGTACTTC
TRBJ1-2,TRBV2,.,medium-sized,CASSPTDTFLWGYTF,TGTGCCAGCAGTCCTACGGACACCTTTCTTTGGGGCTACACCTTC
TRBJ2-1,TRBV20-1,.,.,CSGQHNEQFF,TGCAGTGGGCAGCACAATGAGCAGTTCTTC
TRBJ2-7,TRBV28,TRBD2,.,CASSLILGVSGGSLPYEQYF,TGTGCCAGCAGTCTTATTCTAGGGGTGTCGGGAGGGTCTTTACCCTACGAGCAGTACTTC
TRBJ2-7,TRBV20-1,.,medium-sized,CSARDDGPYEQYF,TGCAGTGCTAGAGATGACGGTCCCTACGAGCAGTACTTC
TRBJ2-7,TRBV28,.,medium-sized,CASSLPLVPRLQYF,TGTGCCAGCAGTTTGCCGCTAGTCCCTAGGCTGCAGTACTTC
TRBJ2-7,TRBV20-1,TRBD2,medium-sized,CSARTSGTLYEQYF,TGCAGTGCTCGGACTAGCGGGACCCTCTACGAGCAGTACTTC
TRBJ2-2,TRBV20-1,TRBD2,.,CSARGLVGVGELFF,TGCAGTGCTAGGGGACTAGTGGGAGTCGGGGAACTGTTTTTT
TRBJ2-2,TRBV6-1,TRBD1,.,CASNAQGASGELFF,TGTGCCAGCAACGCACAGGGGGCCTCCGGGGAGCTGTTTTTT
TRBJ1-5,TRBV30,.,medium-sized,CAWSSGQHNQPQHF,TGTGCCTGGAGTTCCGGACAGCACAATCAGCCCCAGCATTTT
TRBJ1-1,TRBV2,.,many,CASSLGGRGTEAFF,TGTGCCAGCAGTCTGGGAGGGAGGGGTACTGAAGCTTTCTTT
TRBJ2-1,TRBV24-1,.,medium-sized,CATSGWTPYNEQFF,TGTGCCACCAGTGGTTGGACACCGTACAATGAGCAGTTCTTC
TRBJ2-7,TRBV29-1,TRBD2,many,CSGREAGGEQYF,TGCAGCGGGAGGGAGGCGGGGGGGGAGCAGTACTTC
TRBJ1-2,TRBV24-1,.,medium-sized,CATSDPPGTPTPRGYGYTF,TGTGCCACCAGTGATCCGCCCGGGACACCTACCCCCCGGGGCTATGGCTACACCTTC
TRBJ2-1,TRBV11-3,.,many,CASSLGSGQQFF,TGTGCCAGCAGCTTAGGTTCGGGACAGCAGTTCTTC
TRBJ2-5,TRBV12-3/TRBV12-4,.,.,CASSHLRQPQGETQYF,TGTGCCAGCAGCCATCTCCGGCAGCCCCAGGGGGAGACCCAGTACTTC
TRBJ2-3,TRBV27,TRBD2,medium-sized,CASRPISGRWFEDTQYF,TGTGCCAGCAGACCTATTAGCGGGAGATGGTTTGAGGATACGCAGTATTTT
TRBJ2-6,TRBV5-1,.,.,CASSGDRLLGSGSNVLTF,TGCGCCAGCAGCGGAGACAGGCTATTGGGCTCTGGGTCCAACGTCCTGACTTTC
TRBJ2-1,TRBV24-1,.,many,CATSIGSEQFF,TGTGCCACCAGTATCGGTAGTGAGCAGTTCTTC